These 3 T cell receptor beta chains share one sample of origin, sequenced in a study of cytomegalovirus exposure and HLA in healthy donors (dated by TCRdb to the late 2010s). The protocol used for the library was the immunoSEQ multiplex PCR assay. TCRdb carries this immuneACCESS record with in-frame sequences only. Its versions omit some clonotypes, under half of them owing to an unresolved V gene in the studies checked, with the rest unexplained. For this sample there are about 160,000 clones; roughly 91% appear just once. The leading ten clones occupy under 13% of the sample. Sequencing input: PBMCs. These receptors came from a woman under 30 in good health and CMV-seropositive.

The chain combines TRBV27 with TRBJ2-1, with 7 bases lining up with TRBD2. The CDR3 sequence is 16 residues long. Germline CDR1 reads MNHEY; CDR2 reads SMNVEV (reference sequence). V lost 6 bases and J lost 0; bases outside the gene matches: 8. CDR3 protein: CASRRRGSTSYNEQFF. CDR3 nucleotide sequence: TGTGCCAGCAGGAGGCGCGGGAGCACCTCCTACAATGAGCAGTTCTTC.

This chain joins TRBV5-5 and TRBJ2-3, with TRBD1 as a possible D gene (6 bases). CDR1 is SGHKS and CDR2 is YYEKEE in the germline V gene (reference sequence). Trimming removed 4 bases at V and 10 bases at J, with 13 bases between. The CDR3 consists of 12 residues. CDR3 loop: CASSDTGSSQYF. Here the CDR3 DNA reads TGTGCCAGCAGCGACACAGGGAGTTCGCAGTATTTT.

J is TRBJ2-2 and V is TRBV5-4; 7 positions agree with TRBD2. J gave up 1 base and V 3 bases, and 3 bases lay outside the gene matches. The CDR3 spans 15 residues. CDR1 is SGHNT, CDR2 YYREEE, per germline (reference sequence). The CDR3 here is CASSYGLVNTGELFF. CDR3 DNA sequence: TGTGCCAGCAGCTATGGACTAGTGAACACCGGGGAGCTGTTTTTT.